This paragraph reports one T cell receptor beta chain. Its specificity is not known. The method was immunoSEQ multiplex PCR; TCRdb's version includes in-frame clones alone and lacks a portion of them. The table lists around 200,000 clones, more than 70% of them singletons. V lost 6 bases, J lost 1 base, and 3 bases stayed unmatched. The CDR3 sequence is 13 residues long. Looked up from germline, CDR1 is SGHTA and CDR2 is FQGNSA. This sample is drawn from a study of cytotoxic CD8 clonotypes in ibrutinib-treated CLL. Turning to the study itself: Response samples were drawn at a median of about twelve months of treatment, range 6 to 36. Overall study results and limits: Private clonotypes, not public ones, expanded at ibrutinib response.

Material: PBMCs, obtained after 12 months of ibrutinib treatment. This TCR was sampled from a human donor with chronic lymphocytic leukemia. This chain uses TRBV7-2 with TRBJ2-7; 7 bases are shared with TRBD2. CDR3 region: CASRRRGSYEQYF. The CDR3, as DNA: TGTGCCAGCAGGAGGCGGGGGTCCTACGAGCAGTACTTC.